Described below is a single T cell receptor beta chain sequence and its context. Its antigen is undetermined. Vbeta (60) and Jbeta (13) primers were used in the PCR. Profiling relied on immunoSEQ multiplex PCR, and the TCRdb table lists in-frame clones only, not all of them. The sample lists about 120,000 clones, around 80% occurring once. This sample stems from a study of cytomegalovirus exposure and HLA in healthy donors. Findings and caveats of the study: Presence/absence analyses rested on an assumption that sequencing depth was roughly uniform across donors. Rare sequences made up most TCRs, while some public TCRs were found in many donors.

Trimming cost V 0 bases and J 9 bases, with 13 bases left between them. CDR1 is SGHRS, CDR2 YFSETQ, per germline. The CDR3 length is 14 residues. This sequence joins TRBV5-1 and TRBJ1-5; D is unresolved. This sequence was found in a man aged 25-40 years in good health and CMV-seropositive. The sequenced material came from PBMCs. In nucleotides, the CDR3 is TGCGCCAGCAGCTTGGCCCCACAGCCTGGGCCCCAGCATTTT. Amino acids: CASSLAPQPGPQHF.